The rows below give T cell receptor beta chains drawn from one sample of a study of blood T cells in healthy people across ages. Via MiXCR, TCRdb re-called the 5' RACE reads, giving one row per CDR3 protein. The table shows about 640,000 distinct CDR3 sequences, with about 53% occurring only once. Specimen: blood. The source of these receptors is a man in his fifties or sixties in good health. The CDR3 runs from the conserved cysteine through the conserved F or W. The D gene is left open where the match is weak. A clone size is listed for some rows: how often the clone was seen (once, few, many), or a class if it is expanded.

J,D,V,size,CDR3,DNA
TRBJ2-1,.,TRBV20-1,.,CSAREGYPLGGEQFF,TGCAGTGCTAGAGAGGGGTACCCCTTGGGGGGTGAGCAGTTCTTC
TRBJ2-5,.,TRBV29-1,few,CSVGWSWPVETQYF,TGCAGCGTTGGATGGAGCTGGCCGGTAGAGACCCAGTACTTC
TRBJ2-7,TRBD2,TRBV2,.,CASRRGAGAYEQYF,TGTGCCAGCAGGCGGGGGGCGGGAGCCTACGAGCAGTACTTC
TRBJ2-5,TRBD2,TRBV7-2,.,CASSLGGRGGRETQYF,TGTGCCAGCAGCTTAGGCGGGCGGGGGGGCCGTGAGACCCAGTACTTC
TRBJ1-4,TRBD1,TRBV4-2,few,CASSGTGSQEKLFF,TGTGCCAGCAGCGGGACAGGATCTCAGGAAAAACTGTTTTTT
TRBJ1-1,.,TRBV27,few,CASSFGGFGNTEAFF,TGTGCCAGCAGTTTCGGGGGGTTTGGGAACACTGAAGCTTTCTTT
TRBJ2-1,TRBD2,TRBV20-1,once,CSARVAGGLTYDEQFF,TGCAGTGCTAGGGTGGCGGGGGGTTTGACTTACGATGAGCAGTTCTTC
TRBJ2-1,TRBD2,TRBV5-8,.,CASSKKLAITSYNEQFF,TGTGCCAGCAGCAAGAAACTAGCGATTACCTCCTACAATGAGCAGTTCTTC
TRBJ1-2,.,TRBV12-3/TRBV12-4,many,CASSFSGTNYGYTF,TGTGCCAGCAGTTTTTCGGGGACTAACTATGGCTACACCTTC
TRBJ1-1,.,TRBV5-1,.,CASSLAAKILDEAFF,TGCGCCAGCAGCTTGGCGGCGAAAATACTGGATGAAGCTTTCTTT
TRBJ2-7,.,TRBV5-6,many,CASSLSEQYF,TGTGCCAGCAGCTTGAGCGAGCAGTACTTC
TRBJ2-4,.,TRBV28,few,CASSGGAKNIQYF,TGTGCCAGCAGCGGAGGGGCCAAAAACATTCAGTACTTC
TRBJ2-7,.,TRBV28,few,CASSAGDSDEQYF,TGTGCTAGCAGTGCAGGGGATAGCGACGAGCAGTACTTC
TRBJ2-5,.,TRBV29-1,.,CSVEHRRRETQYF,TGCAGCGTTGAGCACAGGAGGCGGGAGACCCAGTACTTC
TRBJ1-1,TRBD1,TRBV5-1,.,CASSLAGDSLRNTEAFF,TGCGCCAGCAGCTTGGCCGGGGACAGCCTTAGGAACACTGAAGCTTTCTTT
TRBJ2-1,TRBD1,TRBV6-1,.,CASSPGQGSSRSSYNEQFF,TGTGCCAGCAGCCCCGGACAGGGCAGCTCCCGTAGCTCCTACAATGAGCAGTTCTTC
TRBJ2-5,TRBD1,TRBV5-1,few,CASSLSGQGVETQYF,TGCGCCAGCAGCTTATCGGGACAGGGCGTAGAGACCCAGTACTTC
TRBJ2-3,TRBD1,TRBV27,.,CASSSTGARADTQYF,TGTGCCAGCAGTTCTACAGGGGCACGGGCAGATACGCAGTATTTT
TRBJ2-4,TRBD1,TRBV25-1,few,CASSDRDRGNIQYF,TGTGCCAGCAGTGACCGGGACAGGGGTAACATTCAGTACTTC
TRBJ1-1,TRBD1,TRBV2,.,CVRNRGGGNTEAFF,TGTGTGCGGAACAGGGGAGGAGGGAACACTGAAGCTTTCTTT
TRBJ1-5,.,TRBV20-1,few,CSATALSSNQPQHF,TGCAGTGCTACGGCACTGAGTAGCAATCAGCCCCAGCATTTT
TRBJ1-2,TRBD1,TRBV5-1,many,CASSLAPGQTNYGYTF,TGCGCCAGCAGCTTGGCTCCGGGACAGACAAACTATGGCTACACCTTC
TRBJ2-5,TRBD1,TRBV5-1,.,CASSLEGQAQETQYF,TGCGCCAGCAGCTTGGAGGGACAGGCTCAAGAGACCCAGTACTTC
TRBJ2-1,.,TRBV5-1,many,CASIGGRGGNEQFF,TGCGCCAGCATCGGGGGCAGGGGCGGCAATGAGCAGTTCTTC